These 7 T cell receptor beta chains originate from one sample sequenced in a study of glioma-infiltrating T cells (TCRdb year 2016). The data were produced on an Illumina MiSeq. The iRepertoire nested amplicon-rescue multiplex PCR (arm-PCR) platform was used to amplify TCR alpha and beta CDR3 regions from RNA. TCRdb ran its own pipeline on the public reads, namely fastp trimming at Q25 and MiXCR clone calling, and kept in-frame beta chains. Rows are unified per CDR3 protein, each entry keeping the most common DNA and genes. In this sample the table shows more than 350,000 distinct CDR3 sequences, about two fifths of which occur a single time. The ten top clones hold 12% of the sample. The sequenced material came from glioma tissue, nonneoplastic brain tissue, or PBMCs (not recorded which). These receptors were taken from a human donor with low-grade glioma or glioblastoma, undergoing nonglioma brain surgery, or in good health (not recorded which).

Comment on this clonotype: Sequence at one end of the junction differs from germline and may be a read error. CDR3 in amino acids: CATSDQSRGGNYCYTF. In DNA form, the CDR3 reads TGTGCCACCAGTGACCAGTCCAGGGGGGGAAACTATTGCTACACCTTC. The chain recombines TRBV24-1 with TRBJ1-2; 7 bases are a match to TRBD1. Per the germline V gene, CDR1 is KGHDR and CDR2 is SFDVKD. This CDR3 region has 16 residues.

For this clonotype: Germline is not matched at one junction end, which may reflect a read error. The chain recombines TRBV7-9 with TRBJ1-3; no firm D call. CDR3 length: 15 residues. Germline V gene sequence: CDR1 SEHNR, CDR2 FQNEAQ (reference sequence). The CDR3 reads CASTPERVSGNTVYF. DNA for the CDR3: TGTGCCAGCACCCCTGAAAGGGTCTCTGGAAACACCGTATATTTT.

The rearrangement links TRBV6-1 to TRBJ1-5; D unresolved. This CDR3 has 16 amino acids. Between the trimmed V and J ends, which lost 9 bases and 4 bases, there was a span of 22 bases. Germline values: CDR1 MNHNS, CDR2 SASEGT. DNA for the CDR3: TGTGCCAGTTTATCGGTGACAACATCACAAAATCAGCCCCAGCATTTT. It encodes CASLSVTTSQNQPQHF.

The table lists this clonotype with a count of one. Just one base apart from a much larger clone, this may be a read error. J is TRBJ2-1 and V is TRBV20-1; TRBD2 might be the D (6 bases). Trimming stripped 2 bases from V and 4 bases from J, with 15 bases between. Germline V gene data show CDR1 as DFQATT and CDR2 as SNEGSKA (reference sequence). The CDR3 is 15 residues long. CDR3 protein: CSARPEDYRYNEQFF. CDR3 coding DNA: TGCAGTGCTAGACCTGAGGACTACCGTTACAATGAGCAGTTCTTC.

The V and J genes are TRBV7-2 and TRBJ2-7; 8 nucleotides match TRBD1. J was trimmed by 3 bases and V by 5 bases; bases with no gene match: 12. The CDR3 length is 16 residues. The germline CDR1 and CDR2 sequences are SGHTA and FQGNSA. CDR3 sequence: CASSAKGGTGGYEQYF. In nucleotides, the CDR3 is TGTGCCAGCAGCGCCAAAGGGGGGACAGGAGGCTACGAGCAGTACTTC.

Only a few counts were recorded for this clonotype. The chain joins TRBV28 to TRBJ2-3; D is possibly TRBD2 (7 bases). The germline V and J ends were trimmed by 8 bases and 5 bases, with 17 bases remaining between them. Germline values: CDR1 MDHEN, CDR2 SYDVKM. The CDR3 has 14 amino acids. In DNA, the CDR3 is TGTGCCAGCCGGGGGCGGGGGACCATAGATACGCAGTATTTT. It encodes CASRGRGTIDTQYF.

This chain links TRBV7-6 with TRBJ1-4; TRBD1 might be the D (5 bases). Germline CDR1 reads SGHVS; CDR2 reads FNYEAQ. The CDR3 is 16 amino acids. The V end was cut by 5 bases, the J end by 8 bases, with 21 bases between. CDR3 DNA: TGTGCCAGCAGCCCGGGGGAGGGAGAGGGATTCGAAAAACTGTTTTTT. Translation: CASSPGEGEGFEKLFF. The complete variable domain, with remaining parts taken from reference TRBV7-6 and TRBJ1-4, reads GAGVSQSPRYKVTKRGQDVALRCDPISGHVSLYWYRQALGQGPEFLTYFNYEAQQDKSGLPNDRFSAERPEGSISTLTIQRTEQRDSAMYRCASSPGEGEGFEKLFFGSGTQLSVL.